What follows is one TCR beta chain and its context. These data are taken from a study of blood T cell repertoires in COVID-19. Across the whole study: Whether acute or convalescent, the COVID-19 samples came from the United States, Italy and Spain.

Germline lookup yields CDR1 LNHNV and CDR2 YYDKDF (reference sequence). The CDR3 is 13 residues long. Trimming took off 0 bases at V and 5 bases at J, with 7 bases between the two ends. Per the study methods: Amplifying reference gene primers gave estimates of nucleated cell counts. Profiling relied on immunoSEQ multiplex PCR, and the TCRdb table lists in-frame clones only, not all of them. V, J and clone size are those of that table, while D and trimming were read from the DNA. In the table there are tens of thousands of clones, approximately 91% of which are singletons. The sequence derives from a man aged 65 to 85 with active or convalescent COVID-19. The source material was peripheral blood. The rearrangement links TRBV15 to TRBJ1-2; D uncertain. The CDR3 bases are TGTGCCACCAGCAGAGATAAGGAGTATGGCTACACCTTC. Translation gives CATSRDKEYGYTF.